This T cell receptor beta chain derives from a study of blood T cell repertoires in COVID-19. Clones were read by immunoSEQ multiplex PCR, and TCRdb kept only the in-frame ones, dropping some. The profile covers about 400,000 clones, with over 85% appearing a single time and 1.5% to 2% taken by the ten largest. This sequence was found in a woman in her twenties or thirties who had recovered from COVID-19. Sequenced input: PBMCs or T cells enriched from blood (not recorded which).

CDR3 coding DNA: TGTGCCTGGAGCTCCCTGGGGCGAACTGAAGCTTTCTTT. This translates into CAWSSLGRTEAFF. V gene TRBV30 combines with J gene TRBJ1-1; perhaps TRBD1 as D (5 bases). The V end lost 3 bases, the J end lost 5 bases, and 13 bases lay between the germline ends. From germline, CDR1 is GTSNPN and CDR2 SVGIG (reference sequence). The CDR3 has 13 residues.